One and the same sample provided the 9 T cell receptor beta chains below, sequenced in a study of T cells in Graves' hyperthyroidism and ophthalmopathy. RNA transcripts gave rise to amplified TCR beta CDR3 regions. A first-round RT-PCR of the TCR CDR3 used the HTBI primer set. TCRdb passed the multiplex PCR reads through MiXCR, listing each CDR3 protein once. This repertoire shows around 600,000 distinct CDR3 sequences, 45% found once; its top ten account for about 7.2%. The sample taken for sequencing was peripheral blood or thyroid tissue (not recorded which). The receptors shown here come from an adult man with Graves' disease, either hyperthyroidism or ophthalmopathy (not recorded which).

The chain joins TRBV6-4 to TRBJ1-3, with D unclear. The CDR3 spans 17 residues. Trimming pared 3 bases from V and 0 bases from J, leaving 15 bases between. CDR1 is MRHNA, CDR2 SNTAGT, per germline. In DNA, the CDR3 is TGTGCCAGCAGTGAATTCCTACCGAAGATCTCTGGAAACACCATATATTTT. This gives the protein CASSEFLPKISGNTIYF.

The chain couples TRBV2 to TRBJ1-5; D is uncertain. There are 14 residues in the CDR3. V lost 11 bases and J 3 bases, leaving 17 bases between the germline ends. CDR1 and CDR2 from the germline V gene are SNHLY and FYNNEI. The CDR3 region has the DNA TGTGCCTGGAGTGGTTCGGCGACCAATCAGCCCCAGCATTTT. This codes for CAWSGSATNQPQHF.

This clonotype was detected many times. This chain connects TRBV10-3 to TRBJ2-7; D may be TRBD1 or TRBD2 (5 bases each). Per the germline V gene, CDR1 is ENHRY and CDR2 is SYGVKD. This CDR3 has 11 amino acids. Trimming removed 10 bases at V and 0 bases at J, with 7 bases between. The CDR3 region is CATGLSYEQYF. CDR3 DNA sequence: TGTGCCACGGGGCTCTCCTACGAGCAGTACTTC.

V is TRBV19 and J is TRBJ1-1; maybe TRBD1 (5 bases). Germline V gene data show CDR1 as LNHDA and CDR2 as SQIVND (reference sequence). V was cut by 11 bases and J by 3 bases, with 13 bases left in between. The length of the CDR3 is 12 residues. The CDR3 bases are TGTGCCGCACAAGCGGGGCACACTGAAGCTTTCTTT. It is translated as CAAQAGHTEAFF.

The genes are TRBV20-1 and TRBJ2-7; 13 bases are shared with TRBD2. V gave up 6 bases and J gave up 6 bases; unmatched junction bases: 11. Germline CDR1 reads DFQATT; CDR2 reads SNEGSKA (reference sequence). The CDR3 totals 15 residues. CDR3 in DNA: TGCAGTGCCATACGACTAGCGGGAGGTTTACGCGAGCAGTACTTC. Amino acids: CSAIRLAGGLREQYF.

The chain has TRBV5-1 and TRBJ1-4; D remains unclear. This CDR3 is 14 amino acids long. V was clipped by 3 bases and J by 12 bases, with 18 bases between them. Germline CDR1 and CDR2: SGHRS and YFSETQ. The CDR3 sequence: CASSSGTFGEQLFF. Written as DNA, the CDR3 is TGCGCCAGCAGCTCCGGAACTTTCGGGGAACAACTGTTTTTT.

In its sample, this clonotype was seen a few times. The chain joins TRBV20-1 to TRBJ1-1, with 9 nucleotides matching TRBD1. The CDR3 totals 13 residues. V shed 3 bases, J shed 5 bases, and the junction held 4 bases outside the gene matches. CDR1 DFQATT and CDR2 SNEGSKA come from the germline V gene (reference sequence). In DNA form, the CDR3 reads TGCAGTGCTAGCGACAGGGGGGAGACTGAAGCTTTCTTT. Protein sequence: CSASDRGETEAFF.

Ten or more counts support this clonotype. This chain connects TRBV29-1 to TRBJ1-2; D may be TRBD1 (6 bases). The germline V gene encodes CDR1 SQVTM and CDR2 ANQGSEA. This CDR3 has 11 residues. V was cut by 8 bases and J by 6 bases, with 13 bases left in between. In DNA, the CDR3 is TGCAGCCTGTGGACAGAGGATGGCTACACCTTC. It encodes CSLWTEDGYTF.

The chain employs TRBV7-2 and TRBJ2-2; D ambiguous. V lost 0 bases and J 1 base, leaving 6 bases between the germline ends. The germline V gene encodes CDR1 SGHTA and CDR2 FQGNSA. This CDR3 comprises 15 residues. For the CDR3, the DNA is TGTGCCAGCAGCTTAGCGTTGGGGAACACCGGGGAGCTGTTTTTT. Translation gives CASSLALGNTGELFF.